The rows below give T cell receptor beta chains drawn from one sample of a study of shared clonotypes between healthy human individuals. Assay: immunoSEQ multiplex PCR; the TCRdb copy retains only in-frame clones and omits some. Among around 990,000 clones listed, approximately 80% were seen once. Sequencing used memory CD4+ T cells from PBMCs. All receptors derive from a man younger than 30 in good health. Some clones in this sample may be carry-over from other donors' samples. Both conserved end residues are part of each CDR3. D genes are given only for firm matches. Some rows mark clone size as missing; the rest say once, few, many or name a class of expanded clone.

v_call	clone_size	cdr3_length	d_call	j_call	cdr3_nt	cdr3_aa
TRBV28	many	19	TRBD2	TRBJ2-7	TGTGCCAGCAGTCCATTCAGGACTAGCGGGACATCTAGGACCTACGAGCAGTACTTC	CASSPFRTSGTSRTYEQYF
TRBV4-2	.	14	.	TRBJ2-7	TGTGCCAGCAGCCAGGGGGGATCTGGTTACGAGCAGTACTTC	CASSQGGSGYEQYF
TRBV25-1	few	14	.	TRBJ1-6	TGTGCCAGCAGTGAGGGTTTTCGGATTTCACCCCTCCACTTT	CASSEGFRISPLHF
TRBV19	.	15	TRBD2	TRBJ2-1	TGTGCCAGTCACCGCGGGACTAGCGCATACAATGAGCAGTTCTTC	CASHRGTSAYNEQFF
TRBV7-9	few	12	.	TRBJ1-5	TGTGCCAGCAGCTTGGGGAGCCAGCCCCAGCATTTT	CASSLGSQPQHF
TRBV11-3	few	15	TRBD1	TRBJ2-7	TGTGCCAGCAGCCCAGCCGGGACAGGACCTTACGAGCAGTACTTC	CASSPAGTGPYEQYF
TRBV6-5	.	14	TRBD1	TRBJ1-1	TGTGCCAGCAGATCCACAGGGGGCGGCACTGAAGCTTTCTTT	CASRSTGGGTEAFF
TRBV7-9	.	12	.	TRBJ1-5	TGTGCCAGCAGCTCCAACCATCAGCCCCAGCATTTT	CASSSNHQPQHF
TRBV5-4	.	15	TRBD2	TRBJ2-7	TGTGCCAGCAGCTTGGGACTAGCGGAGACCTACGAGCAGTACTTC	CASSLGLAETYEQYF
TRBV28	.	17	.	TRBJ2-3	TGTGCCAGCAGTTTAGGGGGGGCTAGCCCTAGCACAGATACGCAGTATTTT	CASSLGGASPSTDTQYF
TRBV2	many	18	TRBD1	TRBJ1-2	TGTGCCAGCAGTGGACAGGGAACTACATTTAACTATGGCGGGGGATACACCTTC	CASSGQGTTFNYGGGYTF
TRBV27	.	13	TRBD1	TRBJ1-2	TGTGCCAGCAGTTTCGCCGACAGGGGTGGCTACACCTTC	CASSFADRGGYTF
TRBV7-2	.	12	TRBD2	TRBJ2-3	TGTGCCGTCCGGGGGGTTACAGATACGCAGTATTTT	CAVRGVTDTQYF
TRBV7-3	.	14	TRBD1	TRBJ2-3	TGTGCCAGCAGGTTACAGGGGGGCACAGATACGCAGTATTTT	CASRLQGGTDTQYF
TRBV28	.	12	.	TRBJ2-5	TGTGCCAGCAGTTCATCAGTGGAGACCCAGTACTTC	CASSSSVETQYF
TRBV30	.	13	.	TRBJ1-2	TGTGCCCAGGAGACTAGGGTGGGTTATGGCTACACCTTC	CAQETRVGYGYTF
TRBV7-2	.	15	.	TRBJ1-5	TGTGCCAGCAGCTTTTACACCCGGGACAATCAGCCCCAGCATTTT	CASSFYTRDNQPQHF
TRBV7-3	.	13	.	TRBJ1-1	TGTGCCAGCAGTGCCCAGTGGAACACTGAAGCTTTCTTT	CASSAQWNTEAFF
TRBV11-2	.	13	.	TRBJ1-5	TGTGCCAGCAGCTTGACAGACAATCAGCCCCAGCATTTT	CASSLTDNQPQHF
TRBV10-3	.	15	TRBD2	TRBJ2-3	TGTGCCATCAGATCAAGCGGGAGTGATGGGGATACGCAGTATTTT	CAIRSSGSDGDTQYF
TRBV7-3	.	16	.	TRBJ2-3	TGTGCCAGCAGCTTCTCGTCCACCTCCGGCACAGATACGCAGTATTTT	CASSFSSTSGTDTQYF
TRBV30	few	12	.	TRBJ1-1	TGTGCCTCAGGACAGATGTACACTGAAGCTTTCTTT	CASGQMYTEAFF
TRBV7-2	.	15	TRBD2	TRBJ2-1	TGTGCCAGCAGTCCTTGGCTAGCGGGAGACAATGAGCAGTTCTTC	CASSPWLAGDNEQFF
TRBV28	.	14	TRBD1	TRBJ2-3	TGTGCCAGCAGTACCACAGGGGGCGCAGATACGCAGTATTTT	CASSTTGGADTQYF
TRBV10-3	.	12	.	TRBJ2-3	TGTGCCATCAGTGAGAATGATAATACGCAGTATTTT	CAISENDNTQYF
TRBV29-1	.	13	.	TRBJ2-1	TGCAGCGTTGAGAGAAACCAGGACAATGAGCAGTTCTTC	CSVERNQDNEQFF
TRBV30	.	13	TRBD2	TRBJ2-5	TGTGCCTGGAGTACTAGCGGGAGGGAGACCCAGTACTTC	CAWSTSGRETQYF
TRBV10-2	.	13	.	TRBJ2-5	TGCGCCCTCCAGGTAGGGAAAAGAGAGACCCAGTACTTC	CALQVGKRETQYF
TRBV11-2	.	14	TRBD1	TRBJ1-1	TGTGCCAGCAAGAGGACAGGGGGCCCCACTGAAGCTTTCTTT	CASKRTGGPTEAFF
TRBV7-2	.	16	.	TRBJ1-5	TGTGCCAGCAGCTTAGGGACAACCAATAGCAATCAGCCCCAGCATTTT	CASSLGTTNSNQPQHF
TRBV5-6	.	17	.	TRBJ1-3	TGTGCCAGCAGCCGGGACCCCGGGGGGAACTCTGGAAACACCATATATTTT	CASSRDPGGNSGNTIYF
TRBV28	.	14	.	TRBJ1-2	TGTGCCAGCAGTCCTCCGGCAAGCCTCTATGGCTACACCTTC	CASSPPASLYGYTF
TRBV6-1	many	15	.	TRBJ2-4	TGTGCCCCAGCCGAGTCGGAATTTGCCAAAAACATTCAGTACTTC	CAPAESEFAKNIQYF
TRBV2	few	14	.	TRBJ1-5	TGTGCCAGCAGTGAAAGGGGCCCCAATCAGCCCCAGCATTTT	CASSERGPNQPQHF
TRBV28	.	17	.	TRBJ1-2	TGTGCCAGCAGTGACGGACTTAGGGGGTCCCTCGACTATGGCTACACCTTC	CASSDGLRGSLDYGYTF
TRBV11-2	.	14	TRBD2	TRBJ2-1	TGTGCCAGCAGCTTAGCGGGAGGGCTCAATGAGCAGTTCTTC	CASSLAGGLNEQFF
TRBV5-1	.	16	TRBD2	TRBJ2-2	TGCGCCAGCAGCTCTTACACTAGCGCGAACACCGGGGAGCTGTTTTTT	CASSSYTSANTGELFF
TRBV7-6	.	16	TRBD2	TRBJ2-5	TGTGCCAGCAGCTTAGACGGACTAAGCGGGGTAGAGACCCAGTACTTC	CASSLDGLSGVETQYF
TRBV18	.	12	TRBD1	TRBJ1-2	TGTGCCAGCTCACCTCCAGGGGGCGGCTACACCTTC	CASSPPGGGYTF
TRBV5-1	.	16	.	TRBJ1-1	TGCGCCAGCAGCTTGCGGGCGGAAAGGGAGAACACTGAAGCTTTCTTT	CASSLRAERENTEAFF
TRBV5-4	.	13	.	TRBJ2-5	TGTGCCAGCAGCTCGGGCCCCCAAGAGACCCAGTACTTC	CASSSGPQETQYF
TRBV19	.	13	TRBD1	TRBJ1-4	TGTGCCAGTAGTACCCAGGACAGGGGAAAACTGTTTTTT	CASSTQDRGKLFF
TRBV7-9	.	14	.	TRBJ1-2	TGTGCCAGCAGCTTTGTACGGGGACCATATGGCTACACCTTC	CASSFVRGPYGYTF
TRBV10-2	.	17	TRBD2	TRBJ2-7	TGCGCCAGCAGTGACTCTAGCCGGACTAGCGGGAAGGACGAGCAGTACTTC	CASSDSSRTSGKDEQYF
TRBV15	.	15	.	TRBJ1-5	TGTGCCACCAGCAGAGGTGGGGGAGGGAGTCAGCCCCAGCATTTT	CATSRGGGGSQPQHF
TRBV6-6	.	15	TRBD2	TRBJ2-1	TGTGCCAGCATGTTAGCGGGTGGTGCCGGAAATGAGCAGTTCTTC	CASMLAGGAGNEQFF
TRBV11-2	few	12	.	TRBJ1-1	TGTGCCAGCAGCTTAGCCGGGTGGGAAGCTTTCTTT	CASSLAGWEAFF
TRBV15	many	16	TRBD1	TRBJ1-1	TGTGCCACCAGAGACCGGGACAGGGGAATCGGCACTGAAGCTTTCTTT	CATRDRDRGIGTEAFF
TRBV9	.	18	TRBD2	TRBJ2-5	TGTGCCAGCAGCCCGCAACCGGGACTAGCGGGAGGACGAGAGACCCAGTACTTC	CASSPQPGLAGGRETQYF
TRBV6-1	.	13	TRBD1	TRBJ1-1	TGTGCCAGCAGCCTACTGACAGGGGTCGAAGCTTTCTTT	CASSLLTGVEAFF
TRBV27	few	15	TRBD2	TRBJ2-7	TGTGCCAGCAGTTTAAACCCTAGCGGCTCCTACGAGCAGTACTTC	CASSLNPSGSYEQYF
TRBV6-5	.	11	.	TRBJ1-3	TGTGCCAGCAGTTTTGGAAACACCATATATTTT	CASSFGNTIYF
TRBV5-8	.	13	.	TRBJ2-3	TGTGCCAGCAGCCGAAAAATTCCAGATACGCAGTATTTT	CASSRKIPDTQYF
TRBV10-3	.	14	.	TRBJ2-2	TGTGCCATCAGTGAATTGCGCAACACCGGGGAGCTGTTTTTT	CAISELRNTGELFF
TRBV28	.	13	.	TRBJ1-1	TGTGCCAGCAGTGGGGGTGGAGTGGCTGAAGCTTTCTTT	CASSGGGVAEAFF
TRBV28	once	14	.	TRBJ2-7	TGTGCCAGCAGTTTACTCCAAGCAAACATCGAGCAGTACTTC	CASSLLQANIEQYF
TRBV6-5	.	14	.	TRBJ2-3	TGTGCCAGCAGCGAAACTCCAGGGTTCGATACGCAGTATTTT	CASSETPGFDTQYF
TRBV27	.	16	.	TRBJ1-5	TGTGCCAGCAGTGTGACAGATCCCTTTGGCAATCAGCCCCAGCATTTT	CASSVTDPFGNQPQHF
TRBV4-1	once	17	.	TRBJ1-1	TGCGCCAGCAGCTCTGGGCCCTTCTCCCAAGTGAACACTGAAGCTTTCTTT	CASSSGPFSQVNTEAFF